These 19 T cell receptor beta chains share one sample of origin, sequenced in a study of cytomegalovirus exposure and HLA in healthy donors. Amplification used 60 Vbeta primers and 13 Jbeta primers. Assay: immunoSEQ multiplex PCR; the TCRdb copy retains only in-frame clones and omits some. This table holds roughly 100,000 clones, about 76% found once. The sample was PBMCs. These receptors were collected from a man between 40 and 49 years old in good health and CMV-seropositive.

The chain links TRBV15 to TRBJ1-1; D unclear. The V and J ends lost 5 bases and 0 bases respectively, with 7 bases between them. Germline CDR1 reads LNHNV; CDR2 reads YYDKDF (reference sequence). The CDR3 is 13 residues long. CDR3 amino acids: CATSREMNTEAFF. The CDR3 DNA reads TGTGCCACCAGCCGCGAAATGAACACTGAAGCTTTCTTT.

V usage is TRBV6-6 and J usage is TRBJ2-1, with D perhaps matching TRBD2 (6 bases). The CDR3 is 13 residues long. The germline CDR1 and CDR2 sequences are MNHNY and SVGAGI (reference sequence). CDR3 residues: CALRTGADNEQFF. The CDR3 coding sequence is TGTGCTCTTAGGACGGGAGCGGACAATGAGCAGTTCTTC.

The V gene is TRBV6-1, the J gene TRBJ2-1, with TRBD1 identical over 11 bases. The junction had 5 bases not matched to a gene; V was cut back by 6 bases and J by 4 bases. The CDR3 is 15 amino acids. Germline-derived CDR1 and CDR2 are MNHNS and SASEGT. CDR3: CASSDGQGAYNEQFF. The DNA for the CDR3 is TGTGCCAGCAGCGATGGACAGGGGGCTTACAATGAGCAGTTCTTC.

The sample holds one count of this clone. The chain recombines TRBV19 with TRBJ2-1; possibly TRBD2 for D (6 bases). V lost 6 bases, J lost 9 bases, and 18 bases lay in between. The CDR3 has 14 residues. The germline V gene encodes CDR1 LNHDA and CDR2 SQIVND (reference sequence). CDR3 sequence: CASRDGGAPLEQFF. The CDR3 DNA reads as TGTGCCAGTAGGGACGGAGGGGCCCCACTTGAGCAGTTCTTC.

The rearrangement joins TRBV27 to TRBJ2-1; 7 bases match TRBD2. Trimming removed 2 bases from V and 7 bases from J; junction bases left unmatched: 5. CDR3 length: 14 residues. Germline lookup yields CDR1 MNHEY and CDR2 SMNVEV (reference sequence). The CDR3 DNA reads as TGTGCCAGCAGTTTAAAGCGGGGTAGGAATGAGCAGTTCTTC. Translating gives CASSLKRGRNEQFF.

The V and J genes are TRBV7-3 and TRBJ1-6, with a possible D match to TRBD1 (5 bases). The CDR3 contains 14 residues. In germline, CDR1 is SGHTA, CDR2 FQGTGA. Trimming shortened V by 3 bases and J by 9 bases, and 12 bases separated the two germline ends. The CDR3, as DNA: TGTGCCAGCAGCTTGGGGGGATTTGGTTCACCCCTCCACTTT. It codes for CASSLGGFGSPLHF.

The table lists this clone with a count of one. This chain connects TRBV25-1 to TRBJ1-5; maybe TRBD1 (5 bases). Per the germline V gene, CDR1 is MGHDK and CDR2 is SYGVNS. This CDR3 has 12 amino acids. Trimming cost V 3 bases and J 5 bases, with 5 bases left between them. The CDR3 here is CASSDRDQPQHF. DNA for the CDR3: TGTGCCAGCAGTGACAGGGATCAGCCCCAGCATTTT.

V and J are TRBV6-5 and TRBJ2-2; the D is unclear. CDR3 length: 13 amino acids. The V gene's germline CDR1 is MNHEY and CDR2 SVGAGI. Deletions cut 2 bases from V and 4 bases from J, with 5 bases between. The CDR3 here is CASSYVRTGELFF. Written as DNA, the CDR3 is TGTGCCAGCAGTTACGTGCGCACCGGGGAGCTGTTTTTT.

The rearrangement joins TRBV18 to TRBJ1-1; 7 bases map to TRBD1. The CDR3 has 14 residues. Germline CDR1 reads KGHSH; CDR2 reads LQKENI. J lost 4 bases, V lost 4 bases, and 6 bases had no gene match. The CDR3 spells CASSRDTGVTEAFF. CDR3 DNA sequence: TGTGCCAGCTCACGGGACACAGGGGTCACTGAAGCTTTCTTT.

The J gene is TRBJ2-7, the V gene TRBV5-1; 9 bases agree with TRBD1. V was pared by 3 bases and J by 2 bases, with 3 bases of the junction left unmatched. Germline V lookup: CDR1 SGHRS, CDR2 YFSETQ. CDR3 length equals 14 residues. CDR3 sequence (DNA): TGCGCCAGCAGCTCCGGACAGGGGCCCTACGAGCAGTACTTC. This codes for CASSSGQGPYEQYF.

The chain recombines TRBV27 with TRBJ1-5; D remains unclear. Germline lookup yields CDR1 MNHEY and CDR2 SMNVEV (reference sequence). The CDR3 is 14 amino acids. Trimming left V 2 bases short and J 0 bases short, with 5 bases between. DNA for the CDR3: TGTGCCAGCAGTTTACGGGGTAGCAATCAGCCCCAGCATTTT. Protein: CASSLRGSNQPQHF.

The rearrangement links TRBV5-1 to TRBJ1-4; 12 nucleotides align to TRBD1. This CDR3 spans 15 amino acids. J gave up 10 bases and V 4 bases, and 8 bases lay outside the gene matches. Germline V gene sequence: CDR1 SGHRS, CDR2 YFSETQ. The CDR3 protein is CASSAPGQGASKLFF. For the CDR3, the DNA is TGCGCCAGCAGCGCACCGGGACAGGGGGCTTCAAAACTGTTTTTT. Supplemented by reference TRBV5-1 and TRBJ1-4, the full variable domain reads KAGVTQTPRYLIKTRGQQVTLSCSPISGHRSVSWYQQTPGQGLQFLFEYFSETQRNKGNFPGRFSGRQFSNSRSEMNVSTLELGDSALYLCASSAPGQGASKLFFGSGTQLSVL.

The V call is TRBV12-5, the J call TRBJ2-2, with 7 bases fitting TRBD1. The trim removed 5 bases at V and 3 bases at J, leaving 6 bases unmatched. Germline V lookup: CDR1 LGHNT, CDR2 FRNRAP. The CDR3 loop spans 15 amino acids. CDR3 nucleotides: TGTGCTAGTGGTCTCGGGACAGCACACACCGGGGAGCTGTTTTTT. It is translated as CASGLGTAHTGELFF.

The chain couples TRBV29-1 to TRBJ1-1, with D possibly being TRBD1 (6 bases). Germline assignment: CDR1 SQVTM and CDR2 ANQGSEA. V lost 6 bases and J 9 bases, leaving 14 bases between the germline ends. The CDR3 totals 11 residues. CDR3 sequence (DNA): TGCAGCGTCTTCGGGGGGGGGCAAGCTTTCTTT. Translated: CSVFGGGQAFF.

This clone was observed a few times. The CDR3 is CASSLRLSGDLTDTQYF. As DNA, the CDR3 is TGTGCCAGCAGCCTCCGCCTCAGCGGGGACCTCACAGATACGCAGTATTTT. The rearrangement joins TRBV9 to TRBJ2-3; TRBD2 matches at 7 bases. CDR1 and CDR2 from the germline V gene are SGDLS and YYNGEE. V was pared by 4 bases and J by 2 bases, with 13 bases of the junction left unmatched. The CDR3 has 17 amino acids.

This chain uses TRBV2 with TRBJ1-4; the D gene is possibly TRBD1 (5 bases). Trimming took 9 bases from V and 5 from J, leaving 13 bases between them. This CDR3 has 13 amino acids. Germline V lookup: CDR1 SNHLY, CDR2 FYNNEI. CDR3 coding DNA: TGTGCCAGTGCGGGACCCGGAAATGAAAAACTGTTTTTT. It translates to CASAGPGNEKLFF.

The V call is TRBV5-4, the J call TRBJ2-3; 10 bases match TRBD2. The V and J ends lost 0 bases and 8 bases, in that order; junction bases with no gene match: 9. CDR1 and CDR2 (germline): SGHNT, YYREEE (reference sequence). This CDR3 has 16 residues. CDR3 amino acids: CASSLARGAGGPTQYF. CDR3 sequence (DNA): TGTGCCAGCAGCTTGGCCCGGGGAGCGGGAGGGCCTACGCAGTATTTT.

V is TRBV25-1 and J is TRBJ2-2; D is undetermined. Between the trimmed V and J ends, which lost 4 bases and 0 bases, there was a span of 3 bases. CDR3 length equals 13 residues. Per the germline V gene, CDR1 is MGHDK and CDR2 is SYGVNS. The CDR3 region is CASSGANTGELFF. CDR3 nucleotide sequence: TGTGCCAGCAGTGGAGCGAACACCGGGGAGCTGTTTTTT.

The CDR3 loop reads CASTRVAGGGEQFF. Written as DNA, the CDR3 is TGTGCCAGCACAAGAGTAGCGGGAGGAGGTGAGCAGTTCTTC. This rearrangement joins TRBV28 to TRBJ2-1, with 10 positions matching TRBD2. Germline trimming cut 7 bases from V and 9 bases from J; bases unmatched to any gene: 9. Germline CDR1 MDHEN, CDR2 SYDVKM. The CDR3 contains 14 residues.